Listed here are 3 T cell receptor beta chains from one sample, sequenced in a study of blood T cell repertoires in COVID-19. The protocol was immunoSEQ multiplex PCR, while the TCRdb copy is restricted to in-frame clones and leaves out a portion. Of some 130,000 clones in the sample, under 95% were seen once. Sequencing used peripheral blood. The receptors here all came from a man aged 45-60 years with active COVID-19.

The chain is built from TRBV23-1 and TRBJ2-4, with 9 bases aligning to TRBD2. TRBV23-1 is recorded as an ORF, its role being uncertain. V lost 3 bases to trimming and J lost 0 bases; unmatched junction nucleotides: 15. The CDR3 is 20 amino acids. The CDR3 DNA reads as TGCGCCAGCAGTCATTCAATGTCTAGCGGGGACCGCGTAGCCAAAAACATTCAGTACTTC. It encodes CASSHSMSSGDRVAKNIQYF.

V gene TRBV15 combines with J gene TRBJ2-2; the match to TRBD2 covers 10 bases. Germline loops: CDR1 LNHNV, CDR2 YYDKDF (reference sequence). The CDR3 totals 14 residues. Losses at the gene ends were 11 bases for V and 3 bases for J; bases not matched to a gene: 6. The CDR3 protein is CASTGTSDTGELFF. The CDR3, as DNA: TGTGCCTCTACTGGGACTAGCGACACCGGGGAGCTGTTTTTT.

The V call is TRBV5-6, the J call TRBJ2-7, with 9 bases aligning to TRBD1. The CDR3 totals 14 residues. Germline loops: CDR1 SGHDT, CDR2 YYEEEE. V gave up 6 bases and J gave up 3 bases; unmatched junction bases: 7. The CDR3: CASTWRDRVYEQYV. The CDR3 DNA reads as TGTGCCAGCACCTGGAGGGACAGGGTCTACGAGCAGTACGTC.